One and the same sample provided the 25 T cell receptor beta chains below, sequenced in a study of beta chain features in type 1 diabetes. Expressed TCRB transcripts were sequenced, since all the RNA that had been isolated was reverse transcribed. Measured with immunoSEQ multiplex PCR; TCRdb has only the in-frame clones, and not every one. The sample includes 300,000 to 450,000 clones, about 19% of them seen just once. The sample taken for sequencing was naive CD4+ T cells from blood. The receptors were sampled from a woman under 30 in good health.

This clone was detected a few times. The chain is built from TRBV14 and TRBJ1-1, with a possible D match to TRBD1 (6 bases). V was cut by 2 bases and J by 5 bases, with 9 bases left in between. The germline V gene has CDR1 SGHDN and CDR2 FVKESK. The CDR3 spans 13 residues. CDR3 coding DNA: TGTGCCAGCAGCCAAACAGGGTTTACTGAAGCTTTCTTT. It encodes CASSQTGFTEAFF.

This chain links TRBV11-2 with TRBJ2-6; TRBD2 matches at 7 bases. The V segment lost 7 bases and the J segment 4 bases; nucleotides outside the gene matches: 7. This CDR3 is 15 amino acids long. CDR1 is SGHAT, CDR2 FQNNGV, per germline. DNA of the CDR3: TGTGCCAGCACCAGAGCGGGGACCGGGGCCAACGTCCTGACTTTC. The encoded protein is CASTRAGTGANVLTF.

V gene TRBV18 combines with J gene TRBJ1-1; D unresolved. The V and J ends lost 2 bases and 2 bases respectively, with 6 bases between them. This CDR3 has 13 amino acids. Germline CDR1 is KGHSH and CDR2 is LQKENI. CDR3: CASSPVVNTEAFF. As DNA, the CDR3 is TGTGCCAGCTCACCAGTCGTAAACACTGAAGCTTTCTTT.

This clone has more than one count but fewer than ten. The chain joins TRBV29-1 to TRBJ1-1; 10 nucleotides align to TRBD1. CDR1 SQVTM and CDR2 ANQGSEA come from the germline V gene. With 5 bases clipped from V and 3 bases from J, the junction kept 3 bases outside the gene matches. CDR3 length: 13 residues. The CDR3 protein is CSVRTGGDTEAFF. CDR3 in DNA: TGCAGCGTTAGGACAGGGGGTGACACTGAAGCTTTCTTT.

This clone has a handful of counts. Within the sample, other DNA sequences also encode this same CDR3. The CDR3: CAWSVLANTEAFF. In DNA form, the CDR3 reads TGTGCCTGGAGTGTCTTGGCGAACACTGAAGCTTTCTTT. V gene TRBV30 combines with J gene TRBJ1-1, with D unclear. Trimming took off 0 bases at V and 1 base at J, with 6 bases between the two ends. Germline-derived CDR1 and CDR2 are GTSNPN and SVGIG (reference sequence). The CDR3 sequence is 13 residues long.

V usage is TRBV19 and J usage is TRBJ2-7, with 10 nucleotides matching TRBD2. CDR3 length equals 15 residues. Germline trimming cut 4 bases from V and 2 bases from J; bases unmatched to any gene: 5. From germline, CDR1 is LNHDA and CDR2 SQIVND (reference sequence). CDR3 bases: TGTGCCAGTAGTACCAGCAGCGGGAGGGCCTACGAGCAGTACTTC. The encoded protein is CASSTSSGRAYEQYF. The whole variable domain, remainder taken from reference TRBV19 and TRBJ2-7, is DGGITQSPKYLFRKEGQNVTLSCEQNLNHDAMYWYRQDPGQGLRLIYYSQIVNDFQKGDIAEGYSVSREKKESFPLTVTSAQKNPTAFYLCASSTSSGRAYEQYFGPGTRLTVT.

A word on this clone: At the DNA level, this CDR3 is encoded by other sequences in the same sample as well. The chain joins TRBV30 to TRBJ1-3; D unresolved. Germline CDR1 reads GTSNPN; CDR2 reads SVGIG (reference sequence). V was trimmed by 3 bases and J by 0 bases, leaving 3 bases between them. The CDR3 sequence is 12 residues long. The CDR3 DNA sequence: TGTGCCTGGAGCGTCTCTGGAAACACCATATATTTT. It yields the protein CAWSVSGNTIYF.

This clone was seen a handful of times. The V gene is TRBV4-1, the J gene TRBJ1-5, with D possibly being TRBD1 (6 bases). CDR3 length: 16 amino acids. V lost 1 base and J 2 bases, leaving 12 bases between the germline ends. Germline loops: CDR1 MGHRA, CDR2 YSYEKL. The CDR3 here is CASSQVLQGRNQPQHF. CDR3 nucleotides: TGCGCCAGCAGCCAAGTCCTACAGGGACGCAATCAGCCCCAGCATTTT.

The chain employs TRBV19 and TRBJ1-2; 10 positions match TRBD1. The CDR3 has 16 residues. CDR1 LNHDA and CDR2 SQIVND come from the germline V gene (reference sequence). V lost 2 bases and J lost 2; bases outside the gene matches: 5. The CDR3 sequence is CASSILPGQGNYGYTF. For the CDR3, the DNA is TGTGCCAGTAGTATACTACCGGGACAGGGGAACTATGGCTACACCTTC.

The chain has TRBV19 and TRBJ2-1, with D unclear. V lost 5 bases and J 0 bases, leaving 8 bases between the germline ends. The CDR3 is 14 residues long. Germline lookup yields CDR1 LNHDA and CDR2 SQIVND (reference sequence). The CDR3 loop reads CASSAMSSYNEQFF. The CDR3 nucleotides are TGTGCCAGTAGTGCTATGAGCTCCTACAATGAGCAGTTCTTC.

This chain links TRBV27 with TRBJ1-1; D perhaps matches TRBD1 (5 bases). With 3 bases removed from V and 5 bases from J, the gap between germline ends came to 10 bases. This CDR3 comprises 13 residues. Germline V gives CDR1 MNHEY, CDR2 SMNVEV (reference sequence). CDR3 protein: CASSFQGFTEAFF. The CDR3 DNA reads TGTGCCAGCAGTTTTCAGGGTTTTACTGAAGCTTTCTTT.

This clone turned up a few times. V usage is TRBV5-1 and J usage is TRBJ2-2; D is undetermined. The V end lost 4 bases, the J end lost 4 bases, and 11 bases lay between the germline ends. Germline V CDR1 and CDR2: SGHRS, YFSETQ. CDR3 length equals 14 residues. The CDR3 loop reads CASSLGWSTGELFF. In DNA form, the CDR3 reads TGCGCCAGCAGCCTAGGTTGGAGCACCGGGGAGCTGTTTTTT.

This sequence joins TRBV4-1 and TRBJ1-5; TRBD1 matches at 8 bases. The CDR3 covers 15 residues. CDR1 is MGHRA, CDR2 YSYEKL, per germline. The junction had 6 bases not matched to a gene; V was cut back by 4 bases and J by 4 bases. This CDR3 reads CASSPGQGPNQPQHF. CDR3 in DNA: TGCGCCAGCAGCCCCGGACAGGGACCTAATCAGCCCCAGCATTTT.

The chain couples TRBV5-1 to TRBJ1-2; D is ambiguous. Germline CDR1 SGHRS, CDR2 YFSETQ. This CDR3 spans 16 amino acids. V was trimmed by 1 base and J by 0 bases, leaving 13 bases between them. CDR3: CASSLTATPSNYGYTF. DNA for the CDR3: TGCGCCAGCAGCTTGACAGCAACCCCATCTAACTATGGCTACACCTTC. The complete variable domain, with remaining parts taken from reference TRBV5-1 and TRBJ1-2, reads KAGVTQTPRYLIKTRGQQVTLSCSPISGHRSVSWYQQTPGQGLQFLFEYFSETQRNKGNFPGRFSGRQFSNSRSEMNVSTLELGDSALYLCASSLTATPSNYGYTFGSGTRLTVV.

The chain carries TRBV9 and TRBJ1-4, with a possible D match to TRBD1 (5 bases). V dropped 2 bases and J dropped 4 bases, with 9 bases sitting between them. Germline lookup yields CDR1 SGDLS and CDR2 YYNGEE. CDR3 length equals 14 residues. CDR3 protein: CASSVGGINEKLFF. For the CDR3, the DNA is TGTGCCAGCAGCGTGGGGGGGATTAATGAAAAACTGTTTTTT.

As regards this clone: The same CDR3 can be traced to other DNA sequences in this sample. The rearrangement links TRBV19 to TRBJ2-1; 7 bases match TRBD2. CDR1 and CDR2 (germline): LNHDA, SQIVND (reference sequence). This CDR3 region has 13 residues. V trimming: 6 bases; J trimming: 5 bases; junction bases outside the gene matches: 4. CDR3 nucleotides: TGTGCCAGTAGCCCCCGGGGGGACAATGAGCAGTTCTTC. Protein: CASSPRGDNEQFF.

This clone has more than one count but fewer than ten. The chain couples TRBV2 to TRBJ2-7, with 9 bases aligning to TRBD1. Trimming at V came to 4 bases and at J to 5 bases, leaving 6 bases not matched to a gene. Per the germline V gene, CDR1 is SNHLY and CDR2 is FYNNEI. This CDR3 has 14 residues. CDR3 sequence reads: CASSAGTGLHEQYF. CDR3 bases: TGTGCCAGCAGTGCCGGGACAGGGTTGCACGAGCAGTACTTC. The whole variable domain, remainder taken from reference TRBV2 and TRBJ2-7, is EPEVTQTPSHQVTQMGQEVILRCVPISNHLYFYWYRQILGQKVEFLVSFYNNEISEKSEIFDDQFSVERPDGSNFTLKIRSTKLEDSAMYFCASSAGTGLHEQYFGPGTRLTVT.

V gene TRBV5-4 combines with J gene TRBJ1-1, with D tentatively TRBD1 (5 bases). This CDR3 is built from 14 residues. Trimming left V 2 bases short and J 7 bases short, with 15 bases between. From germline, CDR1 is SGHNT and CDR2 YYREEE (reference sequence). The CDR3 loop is CASSFPDSRVEAFF. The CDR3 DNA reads TGTGCCAGCAGCTTTCCTGACAGTAGGGTTGAAGCTTTCTTT.

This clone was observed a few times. The CDR3 here is CASSLAGRVGYNEQFF. The CDR3 DNA reads TGTGCCAGCAGCTTAGCGGGCAGGGTGGGCTACAATGAGCAGTTCTTC. This chain links TRBV7-6 with TRBJ2-1, with D possibly matching TRBD1 (5 bases). Germline CDR1 is SGHVS and CDR2 is FNYEAQ. This CDR3 region has 16 residues. V was pared by 0 bases and J by 3 bases, with 12 bases between. The variable domain in full, with the rest retrieved from reference TRBV7-6 and TRBJ2-1, is GAGVSQSPRYKVTKRGQDVALRCDPISGHVSLYWYRQALGQGPEFLTYFNYEAQQDKSGLPNDRFSAERPEGSISTLTIQRTEQRDSAMYRCASSLAGRVGYNEQFFGPGTRLTVL.

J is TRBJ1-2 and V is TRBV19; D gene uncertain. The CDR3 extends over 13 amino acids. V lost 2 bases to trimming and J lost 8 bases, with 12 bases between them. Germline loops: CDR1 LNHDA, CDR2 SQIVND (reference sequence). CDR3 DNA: TGTGCCAGTAGTATACGAGGGATCGACGGCTACACCTTC. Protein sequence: CASSIRGIDGYTF.

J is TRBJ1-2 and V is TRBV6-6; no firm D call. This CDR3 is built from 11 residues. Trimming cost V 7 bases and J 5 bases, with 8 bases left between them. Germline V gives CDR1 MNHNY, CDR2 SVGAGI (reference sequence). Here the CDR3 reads CASIGTYGYTF. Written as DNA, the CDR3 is TGTGCCAGCATCGGTACTTATGGCTACACCTTC.

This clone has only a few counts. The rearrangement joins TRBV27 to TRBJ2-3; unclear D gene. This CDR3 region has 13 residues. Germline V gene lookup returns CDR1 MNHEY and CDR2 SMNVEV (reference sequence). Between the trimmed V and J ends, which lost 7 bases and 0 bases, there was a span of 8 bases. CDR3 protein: CASTSESTDTQYF. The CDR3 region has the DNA TGTGCCAGCACCTCCGAGAGCACAGATACGCAGTATTTT.

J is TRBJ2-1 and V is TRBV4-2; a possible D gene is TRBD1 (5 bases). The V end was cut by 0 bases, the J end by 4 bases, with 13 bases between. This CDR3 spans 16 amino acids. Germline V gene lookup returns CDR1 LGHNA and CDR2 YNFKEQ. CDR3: CASSQDERGHYNEQFF. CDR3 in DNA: TGTGCCAGCAGCCAAGATGAAAGAGGACATTACAATGAGCAGTTCTTC.

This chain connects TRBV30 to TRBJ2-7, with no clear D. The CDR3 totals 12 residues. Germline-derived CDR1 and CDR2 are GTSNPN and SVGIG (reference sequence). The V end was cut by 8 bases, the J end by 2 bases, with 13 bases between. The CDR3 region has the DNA TGTGCCGGAGCGCGATGGCCCTACGAGCAGTACTTC. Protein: CAGARWPYEQYF.

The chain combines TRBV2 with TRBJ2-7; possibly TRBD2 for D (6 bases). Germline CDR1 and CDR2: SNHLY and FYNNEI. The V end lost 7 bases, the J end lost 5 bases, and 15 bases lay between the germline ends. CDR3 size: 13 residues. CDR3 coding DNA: TGTGCCAGCAACCCAGCGGGTTGGGACGAGCAGTACTTC. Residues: CASNPAGWDEQYF.